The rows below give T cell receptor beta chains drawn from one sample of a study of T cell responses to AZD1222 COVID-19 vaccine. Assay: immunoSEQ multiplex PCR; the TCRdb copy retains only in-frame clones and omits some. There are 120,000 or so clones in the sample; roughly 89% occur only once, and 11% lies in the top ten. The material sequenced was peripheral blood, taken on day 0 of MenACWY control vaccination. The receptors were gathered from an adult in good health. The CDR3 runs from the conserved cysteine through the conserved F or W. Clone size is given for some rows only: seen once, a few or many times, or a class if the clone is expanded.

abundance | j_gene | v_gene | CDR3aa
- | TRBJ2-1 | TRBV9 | CASSLAGSSYNEQFF
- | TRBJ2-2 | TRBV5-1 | CASSLLPPVIGGGELFF
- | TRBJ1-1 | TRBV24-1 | CATSDTDRDGGNTEAFF
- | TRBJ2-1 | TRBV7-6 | CASSTDPRRLAAEGGNEQFF
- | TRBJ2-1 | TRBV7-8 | CASSLATSGDGGNEQFF
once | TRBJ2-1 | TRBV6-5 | CASRSQGGSIEEQFF
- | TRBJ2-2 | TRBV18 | CASSFYDTGELFF
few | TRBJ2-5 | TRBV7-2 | CASSLGPPQETQYF
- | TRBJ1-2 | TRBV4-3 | CASSQVQGANYGYTF
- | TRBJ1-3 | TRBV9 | CASSVVADSGNTIYF
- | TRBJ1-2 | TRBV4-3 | CASSQEPGDTYGYTF
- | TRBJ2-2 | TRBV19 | CASSTRRGAPGELFF
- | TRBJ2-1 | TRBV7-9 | CASSLASQGANNEQFF
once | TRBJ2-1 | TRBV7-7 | CASSSRIGLAGGPSHNEQFF
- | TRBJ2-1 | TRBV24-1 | CATSDLSSGSSYNEQFF
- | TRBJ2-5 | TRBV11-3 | CASSSGLEETQYF
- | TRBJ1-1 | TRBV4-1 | CASSQFQRNTEAFF
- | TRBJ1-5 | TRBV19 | CASRHVRRGSNQPQHF
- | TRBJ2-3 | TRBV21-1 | CASKATEGTDTQYF
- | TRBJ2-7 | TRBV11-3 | CASSPEALSYEQYF
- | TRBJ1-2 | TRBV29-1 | CSVHMGRGYTF
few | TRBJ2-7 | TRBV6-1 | CASSELESPYEQYF
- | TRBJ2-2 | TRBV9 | CASSVLTAGATGELFF
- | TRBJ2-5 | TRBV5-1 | CASSVLAGETQYF
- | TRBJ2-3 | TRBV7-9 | CASSFRRGSTDTQYF
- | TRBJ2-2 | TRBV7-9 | CASSPKRTSPSTGELFF
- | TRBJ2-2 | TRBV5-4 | CATHETVNTGELFF
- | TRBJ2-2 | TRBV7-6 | CASSLPVPQTNTGELFF
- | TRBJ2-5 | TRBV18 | CASSPGQGQETQYF
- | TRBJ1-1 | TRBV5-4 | CASSLQPAEAFF